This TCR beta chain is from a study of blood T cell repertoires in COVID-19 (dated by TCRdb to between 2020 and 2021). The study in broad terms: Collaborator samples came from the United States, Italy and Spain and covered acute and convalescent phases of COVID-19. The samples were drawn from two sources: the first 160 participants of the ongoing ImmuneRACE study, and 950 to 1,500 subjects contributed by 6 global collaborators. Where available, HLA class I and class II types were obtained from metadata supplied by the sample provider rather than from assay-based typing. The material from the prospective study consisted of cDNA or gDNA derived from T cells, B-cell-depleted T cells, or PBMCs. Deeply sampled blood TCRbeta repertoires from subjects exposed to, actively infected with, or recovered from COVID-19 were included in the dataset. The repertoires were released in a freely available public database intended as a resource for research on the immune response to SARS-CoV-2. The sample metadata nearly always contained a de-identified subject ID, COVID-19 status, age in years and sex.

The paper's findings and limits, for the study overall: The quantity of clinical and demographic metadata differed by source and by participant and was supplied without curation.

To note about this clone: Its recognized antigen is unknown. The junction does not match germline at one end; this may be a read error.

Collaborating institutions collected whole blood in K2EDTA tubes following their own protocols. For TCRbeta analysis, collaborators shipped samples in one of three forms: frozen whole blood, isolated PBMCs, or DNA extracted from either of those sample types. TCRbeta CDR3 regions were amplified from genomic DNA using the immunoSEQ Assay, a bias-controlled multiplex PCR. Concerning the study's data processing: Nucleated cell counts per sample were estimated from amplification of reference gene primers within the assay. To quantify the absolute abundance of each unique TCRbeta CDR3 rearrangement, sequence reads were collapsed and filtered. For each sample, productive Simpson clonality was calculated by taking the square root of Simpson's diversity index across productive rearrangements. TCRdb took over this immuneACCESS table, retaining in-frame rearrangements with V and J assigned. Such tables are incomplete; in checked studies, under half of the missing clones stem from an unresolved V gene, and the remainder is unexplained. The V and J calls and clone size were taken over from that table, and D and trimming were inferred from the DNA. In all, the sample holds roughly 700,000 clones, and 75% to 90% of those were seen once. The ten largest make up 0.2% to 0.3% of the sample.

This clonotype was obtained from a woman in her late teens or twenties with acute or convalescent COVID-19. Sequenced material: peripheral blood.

The nucleotides read TGCGCCAGCAGTGAGGGGGCGGGGGCTAGGTGCTTC. It is translated as CASSEGAGARCF. Rearrangement joined TRBV10-1 to TRBJ2-7; the D segment could be TRBD2, given 7 matching bases. Reading from cysteine to phenylalanine, the CDR3 counts 12 amino acids. Only the CDR3 DNA is retained, 36 bases long and in frame from the first base. CDR1 and CDR2 are read off the germline V gene (reference sequence) as WNHNN and SYGVQD.